The 25 T cell receptor beta chains below were found in one sample sequenced in a study of blood T cell repertoires in COVID-19. Clones were sequenced by immunoSEQ multiplex PCR, and TCRdb holds only the in-frame ones, with some missing. Of 200,000 to 250,000 clones listed, roughly 88% were seen once; the top ten hold 2% to 2.5%. Material for sequencing was PBMCs or T cells enriched from blood (not recorded which). Receptors were obtained from a woman aged 45-65 years who had recovered from COVID-19.

The rearrangement links TRBV6-2 or TRBV6-3 to TRBJ1-6; 7 bases line up with TRBD1. In germline, CDR1 is MNHEY, CDR2 SVGEGT. The CDR3 has 15 residues. The J segment lost 7 bases and the V segment lost 5 bases, leaving 8 bases of the junction unmatched. CDR3 amino acids: CASSTPTGTNSPLHF. CDR3 DNA: TGTGCCAGCAGTACACCGACAGGGACGAATTCACCCCTCCACTTT.

This rearrangement joins TRBV5-1 to TRBJ1-2; 9 bases match TRBD1. V dropped 4 bases and J dropped 6; count of bases not matched to a gene: 4. CDR3 length equals 13 residues. Germline V gives CDR1 SGHRS, CDR2 YFSETQ. The CDR3 DNA sequence: TGCGCCAGCAGCAAGGGACAGGGCGATGGCTACACCTTC. This encodes CASSKGQGDGYTF.

The genes are TRBV7-9 and TRBJ2-1, with 8 positions matching TRBD2. Germline CDR1 and CDR2: SEHNR and FQNEAQ (reference sequence). The ends lost 5 bases at V and 0 bases at J; junction bases unmatched: 6. The CDR3 is 16 residues long. The DNA of the CDR3 is TGTGCCAGCAGCCCACTAGCGGCCGGCTCCTACAATGAGCAGTTCTTC. Translated, it gives CASSPLAAGSYNEQFF.

The chain joins TRBV4-3 to TRBJ1-2; 8 bases align to TRBD1. With 0 bases clipped from V and 3 bases from J, the junction kept 9 bases outside the gene matches. The CDR3 extends over 17 amino acids. Germline V gene sequence: CDR1 LGHNA, CDR2 YSLEER. CDR3 DNA sequence: TGCGCCAGCAGCCAAGATATGGCAGGGGGCATCTACTATGGCTACACCTTC. Amino acid sequence: CASSQDMAGGIYYGYTF.

About this clone: Compared with germline, one end of the junction differs, possibly owing to a read error. In DNA form, the CDR3 reads TGTGCCAGCACCTCCAGGGGGACGATGGGATTT. Encoded protein: CASTSRGTMGF. V and J are TRBV28 and TRBJ1-1; 7 bases match TRBD1. CDR3 length: 11 residues. Germline V gene data show CDR1 as MDHEN and CDR2 as SYDVKM.

The chain employs TRBV11-2 and TRBJ1-4; maybe TRBD1 (5 bases). The CDR3 totals 16 residues. The germline V gene has CDR1 SGHAT and CDR2 FQNNGV. The V end was cut by 4 bases, the J end by 4 bases, with 16 bases between. The CDR3 region has the DNA TGTGCCAGCAGCTCATCAAACAGGTTTGGTAATGAAAAACTGTTTTTT. Its protein is CASSSSNRFGNEKLFF. Full variable domain (rest looked up from reference TRBV11-2 and TRBJ1-4): EAGVAQSPRYKIIEKRQSVAFWCNPISGHATLYWYQQILGQGPKLLIQFQNNGVVDDSQLPKDRFSAERLKGVDSTLKIQPAKLEDSAVYLCASSSSNRFGNEKLFFGSGTQLSVL.

V and J are TRBV27 and TRBJ1-6; D is unresolved. The V end was cut by 6 bases, the J end by 5 bases, with 14 bases between. Germline V CDR1 and CDR2: MNHEY, SMNVEV (reference sequence). There are 15 residues in the CDR3. CDR3 residues: CASRPVGPNNSPLHF. Here the CDR3 DNA reads TGTGCCAGCAGGCCCGTGGGCCCCAATAATTCACCCCTCCACTTT.

The chain recombines TRBV11-3 with TRBJ2-1; weak D call: TRBD2 (5 bases). The CDR3 is 20 residues long. The V gene lost 5 bases and the J gene lost 3 bases, with 29 bases spanning the gap. Germline loops: CDR1 SGHNT, CDR2 YENEEA. In nucleotides, the CDR3 is TGTGCCAGCAGCATTATCGCGCCGCGCCGTAGGACTCCCAACTACAATGAGCAGTTCTTC. It codes for CASSIIAPRRRTPNYNEQFF.

The chain links TRBV2 to TRBJ2-2, with 10 bases identical to TRBD1. V lost 8 bases and J lost 5; bases outside the gene matches: 5. The CDR3 extends over 14 amino acids. Germline-derived CDR1 and CDR2 are SNHLY and FYNNEI. The CDR3 nucleotides are TGTGCCAGCTCAAGACAGGGGGCGACCGGGGAGCTGTTTTTT. Encoded protein: CASSRQGATGELFF.

The chain is built from TRBV28 and TRBJ2-7, with D possibly being TRBD1 (6 bases). The CDR3 totals 14 residues. V shed 3 bases and J shed 6 bases, with 15 bases lying between them. The germline V gene encodes CDR1 MDHEN and CDR2 SYDVKM. Here the CDR3 DNA reads TGTGCCAGCAGTTTTGGCAGGGGAAGCTCCGAGCAGTACTTC. Its protein is CASSFGRGSSEQYF.

This CDR3 is CASRNTGGTEAFF. CDR3 nucleotides: TGTGCCAGTAGGAATACAGGGGGCACTGAAGCTTTCTTT. J is TRBJ1-1 and V is TRBV19, with 8 bases identical to TRBD1. This CDR3 contains 13 residues. Trimming cost V 6 bases and J 4 bases; bases outside gene matches: 4. Per the germline V gene, CDR1 is LNHDA and CDR2 is SQIVND (reference sequence).

The chain couples TRBV7-2 to TRBJ2-5; possible D gene TRBD1, 5 bases. The V gene's germline CDR1 is SGHTA and CDR2 FQGNSA. V was pared by 0 bases and J by 5 bases, with 16 bases between. This CDR3 comprises 16 residues. CDR3 protein: CASSLALVQGRETQYF. The CDR3 nucleotides read TGTGCCAGCAGCTTAGCGCTCGTGCAGGGTAGGGAGACCCAGTACTTC.

This clone was recorded only once. The V call is TRBV4-3, the J call TRBJ1-6; 8 nucleotides align to TRBD1. V dropped 4 bases and J dropped 9; count of bases not matched to a gene: 5. Germline CDR1 is LGHNA and CDR2 is YSLEER. The CDR3 consists of 14 residues. The CDR3 DNA is TGCGCCAGCAGCCCGGACAGGGTTTCTTCACCCCTCCACTTT. This encodes CASSPDRVSSPLHF.

The CDR3 nucleotides are TGTGCCAGCAGGACCACAGGGGAACCGACACCCTACGAGCAGTACTTC. It yields the protein CASRTTGEPTPYEQYF. The chain is built from TRBV27 and TRBJ2-7; 7 bases line up with TRBD1. Unmatched junction bases numbered 13, after V lost 6 bases and J lost 2 bases. Germline CDR1 is MNHEY and CDR2 is SMNVEV (reference sequence). The CDR3 length is 16 residues.

V gene TRBV5-4 combines with J gene TRBJ1-1; 10 bases match TRBD1. The CDR3 loop spans 14 amino acids. Germline trimming cut 0 bases from V and 4 bases from J; bases unmatched to any gene: 0. Germline-derived CDR1 and CDR2 are SGHNT and YYREEE (reference sequence). This chain's CDR3 is CASSLGTGGTEAFF. The CDR3 DNA reads as TGTGCCAGCAGCTTGGGGACAGGGGGCACTGAAGCTTTCTTT.

On this clone itself: The junction does not match germline at one end; this may be a read error. V gene TRBV5-1 combines with J gene TRBJ1-4; D is possibly TRBD1 (6 bases). This CDR3 has 15 residues. CDR1 SGHRS and CDR2 YFSETQ come from the germline V gene. Here the CDR3 reads CASRLAGGGQEKLFF. DNA for the CDR3: TGCGCCAGCAGGTTGGCGGGAGGGGGTCAAGAAAAACTGTTTTTT. Variable domain in full (rest from reference TRBV5-1 and TRBJ1-4): KAGVTQTPRYLIKTRGQQVTLSCSPISGHRSVSWYQQTPGQGLQFLFEYFSETQRNKGNFPGRFSGRQFSNSRSEMNVSTLELGDSALYLCASRLAGGGQEKLFFGSGTQLSVL.

The V call is TRBV6-5, the J call TRBJ2-2, with 8 bases that match TRBD1. Germline values: CDR1 MNHEY, CDR2 SVGAGI. This CDR3 region has 15 residues. Trimming at V came to 6 bases and at J to 5 bases, leaving 8 bases not matched to a gene. This chain's CDR3 is CASSPDRVATGELFF. The CDR3 nucleotides read TGTGCCAGCAGCCCGGACAGGGTAGCGACCGGGGAGCTGTTTTTT.

The chain links TRBV5-6 to TRBJ2-5; a possible D gene is TRBD1 (6 bases). CDR3 length equals 15 residues. Between the trimmed V and J ends, which lost 6 bases and 2 bases, there was a span of 17 bases. The germline V gene has CDR1 SGHDT and CDR2 YYEEEE. CDR3 DNA sequence: TGTGCCAGCAACGAAGTGACAGGACCGCAAGAGACCCAGTACTTC. Amino acid sequence: CASNEVTGPQETQYF. Full variable domain (rest looked up from reference TRBV5-6 and TRBJ2-5): DAGVTQSPTHLIKTRGQQVTLRCSPKSGHDTVSWYQQALGQGPQFIFQYYEEEERQRGNFPDRFSGHQFPNYSSELNVNALLLGDSALYLCASNEVTGPQETQYFGPGTRLLVL.

CDR3 DNA sequence: TGCAGCGTCCGTAAGACAGGGGTACGCACTGAAGCTTTCTTT. Encoded protein: CSVRKTGVRTEAFF. The chain couples TRBV29-1 to TRBJ1-1; 8 nucleotides match TRBD1. CDR3 length: 14 amino acids. Germline CDR1 is SQVTM and CDR2 is ANQGSEA. The junction had 10 bases not matched to a gene; V was cut back by 6 bases and J by 4 bases.

This clone occurred a few times. This sequence joins TRBV7-8 and TRBJ1-2; D is perhaps TRBD1 (6 bases). V lost 4 bases to trimming and J lost 1 base, with 13 bases between them. The CDR3 has 15 amino acids. Germline V gene sequence: CDR1 SGHVS, CDR2 FQNEAQ. The chain's CDR3 is CASSSDRIINYGYTF. CDR3 DNA: TGTGCCAGCAGCTCCGACAGGATTATTAACTATGGCTACACCTTC.

This chain connects TRBV29-1 to TRBJ2-3; D uncertain. V lost 7 bases, J lost 6 bases, and 11 bases lay in between. Germline CDR1 reads SQVTM; CDR2 reads ANQGSEA. The CDR3 is 11 residues long. CDR3: CSARIGDTQYF. The DNA of the CDR3 is TGCAGCGCCCGAATCGGGGATACGCAGTATTTT.

The chain has TRBV29-1 and TRBJ2-1; TRBD1 is a possible D gene (8 bases). The CDR3 length is 14 residues. V was trimmed by 6 bases and J by 3 bases, leaving 15 bases between them. Germline V gives CDR1 SQVTM, CDR2 ANQGSEA. In DNA, the CDR3 is TGCAGCGTAGACAGGGGCGGGGGCTACAATGAGCAGTTCTTC. This sequence encodes CSVDRGGGYNEQFF.

This clone was detected a few times. The rearrangement links TRBV5-1 to TRBJ2-6; TRBD1 aligns across 9 bases. Germline values: CDR1 SGHRS, CDR2 YFSETQ. The CDR3 runs 17 residues. The trim removed 5 bases at V and 1 base at J, leaving 7 bases unmatched. The CDR3 bases are TGCGCCAGCAGAGGCGGGACAGGGCTTTCTGGGGCCAACGTCCTGACTTTC. As protein: CASRGGTGLSGANVLTF. Combining the CDR3 with reference TRBV5-1 and TRBJ2-6 gives the whole variable domain KAGVTQTPRYLIKTRGQQVTLSCSPISGHRSVSWYQQTPGQGLQFLFEYFSETQRNKGNFPGRFSGRQFSNSRSEMNVSTLELGDSALYLCASRGGTGLSGANVLTFGAGSRLTVL.

This chain links TRBV19 with TRBJ1-1, with unresolved D. With 1 base removed from V and 4 bases from J, the gap between germline ends came to 13 bases. This CDR3 has 15 residues. Germline-derived CDR1 and CDR2 are LNHDA and SQIVND (reference sequence). The CDR3 is CASSIVPGRVTEAFF. The CDR3 DNA follows: TGTGCCAGTAGTATAGTTCCGGGGAGGGTCACTGAAGCTTTCTTT.

This chain's CDR3 is CASSLTTSVHEQYF. CDR3 nucleotides: TGTGCCAGCAGCTTAACGACTAGCGTCCACGAGCAGTACTTC. The chain couples TRBV7-8 to TRBJ2-7, with 8 bases lining up with TRBD2. Looked up from germline, CDR1 is SGHVS and CDR2 is FQNEAQ. The V gene end was trimmed by 2 bases and the J gene end by 5 bases; junction bases not matched to a gene: 5. The CDR3 is 14 amino acids.